This T cell receptor beta chain was recovered during a study of T cell repertoires in cytomegalovirus infection. Across the study: In public TCR beta signatures, there were indications of both CMV infection and matching HLA type. Study-level points and caveats: Identification of carriers of CMV plus the relevant HLA was achieved through cumulative public TCR beta family frequency.

In the case of this clonotype: Its matching antigen is unknown.

With V trimmed by 0 bases and J by 5 bases, 3 bases remained unmatched. CDR1 is MNHEY, CDR2 SVGAGI, per germline. CDR3 length: 14 residues. MiXCR, applied by TCRdb to the reads, yields one record per CDR3 protein. Altogether about 900,000 distinct CDR3 sequences are present, under 40% being singletons, with the ten largest covering over 10%. The chain carries TRBV6-5 and TRBJ2-5, with TRBD2 matching over 7 bases. This receptor was identified in a human donor in good health (CMV status not recorded). Some clones in this sample may be carry-over from other donors' samples. The sample in question was cultured CD8+ T cells from PBMCs, obtained from culture after CMV antigen stimulation. This CDR3 is CASSYSLGGETQYF. The CDR3 DNA sequence: TGTGCCAGCAGTTACTCGTTGGGAGGGGAGACCCAGTACTTC.